The clone carrying this T cell receptor (beta chain) was counted a single time. The record originates from a study of somatic mutations in cytotoxic T cells in rheumatoid arthritis. Study context: Blood samples of approximately 30 ml were drawn from patients (in EDTA) right after diagnosis and before any treatment.

Here immunoSEQ multiplex PCR was the method, and the copy in TCRdb shows in-frame clones only, minus some. Altogether about 10,000 clones are present, roughly 90% being singletons, with the ten largest covering about 1.1%. Trimming shortened V by 5 bases and J by 2 bases, and 16 bases separated the two germline ends. The germline V gene encodes CDR1 SGHAT and CDR2 FQNNGV. This CDR3 has 16 amino acids. The V gene is TRBV11-2, the J gene TRBJ1-5; D may be TRBD1 (6 bases). Sequences were obtained from CD4+ T cells sorted from blood. The sequence was obtained from a woman between 18 and 30 years old with rheumatoid arthritis. CDR3 loop: CASSDWDKQGNQPQHF. The CDR3 nucleotides are TGTGCCAGCAGCGACTGGGACAAGCAGGGCAATCAGCCCCAGCATTTT.